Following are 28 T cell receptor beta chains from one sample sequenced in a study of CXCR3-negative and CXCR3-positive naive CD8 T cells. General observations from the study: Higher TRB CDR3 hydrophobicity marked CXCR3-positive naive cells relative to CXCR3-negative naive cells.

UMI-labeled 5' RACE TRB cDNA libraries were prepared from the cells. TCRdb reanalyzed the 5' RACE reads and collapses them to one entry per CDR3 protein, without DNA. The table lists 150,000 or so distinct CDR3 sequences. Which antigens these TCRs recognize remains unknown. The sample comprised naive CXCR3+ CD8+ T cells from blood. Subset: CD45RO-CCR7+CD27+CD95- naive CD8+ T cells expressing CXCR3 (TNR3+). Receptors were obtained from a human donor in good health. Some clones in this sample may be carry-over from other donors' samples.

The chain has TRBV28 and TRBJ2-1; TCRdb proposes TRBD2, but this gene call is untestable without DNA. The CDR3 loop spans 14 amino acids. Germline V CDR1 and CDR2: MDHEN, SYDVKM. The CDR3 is CASSFQGRGNEQFF.

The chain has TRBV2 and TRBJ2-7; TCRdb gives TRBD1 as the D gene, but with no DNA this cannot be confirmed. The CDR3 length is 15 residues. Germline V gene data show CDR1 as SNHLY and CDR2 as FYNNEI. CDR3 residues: CASSDPGASSYEQYF.

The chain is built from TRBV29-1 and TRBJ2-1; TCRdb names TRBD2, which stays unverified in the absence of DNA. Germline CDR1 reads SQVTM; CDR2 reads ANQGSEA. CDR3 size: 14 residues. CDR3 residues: CSVEWREAMYEQFF.

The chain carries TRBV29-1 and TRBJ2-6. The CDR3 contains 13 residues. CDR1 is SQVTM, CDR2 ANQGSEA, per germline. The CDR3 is CSVEVSRANVLTF.

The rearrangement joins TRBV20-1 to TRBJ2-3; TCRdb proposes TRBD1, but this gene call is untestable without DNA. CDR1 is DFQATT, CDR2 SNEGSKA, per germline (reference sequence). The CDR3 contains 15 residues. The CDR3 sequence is CSARDIGGGTDTQYF.

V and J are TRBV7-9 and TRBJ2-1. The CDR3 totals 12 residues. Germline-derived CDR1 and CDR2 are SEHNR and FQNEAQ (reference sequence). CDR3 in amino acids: CASSLDYPEQFF. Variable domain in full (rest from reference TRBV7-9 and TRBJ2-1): DTGVSQNPRHKITKRGQNVTFRCDPISEHNRLYWYRQTLGQGPEFLTYFQNEAQLEKSRLLSDRFSAERPKGSFSTLEIQRTEQGDSAMYLCASSLDYPEQFFGPGTRLTVL.

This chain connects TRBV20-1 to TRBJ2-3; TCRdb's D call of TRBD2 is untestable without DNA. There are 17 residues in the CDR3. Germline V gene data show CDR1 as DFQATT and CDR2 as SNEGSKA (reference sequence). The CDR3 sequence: CSARSYLAGENTDTQYF.

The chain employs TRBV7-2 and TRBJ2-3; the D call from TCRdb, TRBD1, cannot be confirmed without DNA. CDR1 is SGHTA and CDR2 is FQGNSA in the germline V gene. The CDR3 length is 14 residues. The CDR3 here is CASSLDGGTDTQYF.

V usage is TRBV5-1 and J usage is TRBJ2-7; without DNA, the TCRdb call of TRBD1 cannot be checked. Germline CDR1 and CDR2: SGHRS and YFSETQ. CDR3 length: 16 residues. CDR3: CASSPTPSGHSYEQYF.

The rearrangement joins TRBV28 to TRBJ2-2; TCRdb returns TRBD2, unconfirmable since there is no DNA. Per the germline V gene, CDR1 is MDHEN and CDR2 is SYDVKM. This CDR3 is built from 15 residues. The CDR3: CASSLVALRVGELFF.

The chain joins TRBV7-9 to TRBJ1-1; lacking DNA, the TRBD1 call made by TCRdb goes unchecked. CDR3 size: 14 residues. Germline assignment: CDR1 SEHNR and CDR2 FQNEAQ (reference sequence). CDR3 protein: CASSLLPGDTEAFF.

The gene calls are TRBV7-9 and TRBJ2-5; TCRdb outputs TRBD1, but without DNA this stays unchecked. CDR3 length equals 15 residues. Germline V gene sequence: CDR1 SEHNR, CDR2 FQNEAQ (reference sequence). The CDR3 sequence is CASSSPVSRGETQYF.

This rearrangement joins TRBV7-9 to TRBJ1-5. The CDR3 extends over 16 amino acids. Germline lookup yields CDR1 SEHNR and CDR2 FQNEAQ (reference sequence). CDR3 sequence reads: CASSSEDGYSNQPQHF.

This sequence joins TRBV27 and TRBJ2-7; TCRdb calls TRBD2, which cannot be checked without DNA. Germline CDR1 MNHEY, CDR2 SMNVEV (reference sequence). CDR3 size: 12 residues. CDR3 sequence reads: CASSAGTYEQYF.

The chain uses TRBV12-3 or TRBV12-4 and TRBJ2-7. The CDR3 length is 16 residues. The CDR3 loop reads CASSNPLREGAYEQYF.

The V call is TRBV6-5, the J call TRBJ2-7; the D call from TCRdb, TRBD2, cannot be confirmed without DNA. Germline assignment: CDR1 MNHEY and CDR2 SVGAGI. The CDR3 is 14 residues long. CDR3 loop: CASRPVSGSSEQYF.

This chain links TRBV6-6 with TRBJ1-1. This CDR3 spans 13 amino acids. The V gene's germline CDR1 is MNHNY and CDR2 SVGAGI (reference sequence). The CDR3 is CASSYDPNTEAFF.

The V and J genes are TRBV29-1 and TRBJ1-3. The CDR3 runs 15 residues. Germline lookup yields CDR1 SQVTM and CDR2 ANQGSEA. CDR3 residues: CSVETGWNSGNTIYF.

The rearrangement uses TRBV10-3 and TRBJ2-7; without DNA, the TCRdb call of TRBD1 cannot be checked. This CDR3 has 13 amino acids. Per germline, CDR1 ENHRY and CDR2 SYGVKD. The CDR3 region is CATTDRGGYEQYF.

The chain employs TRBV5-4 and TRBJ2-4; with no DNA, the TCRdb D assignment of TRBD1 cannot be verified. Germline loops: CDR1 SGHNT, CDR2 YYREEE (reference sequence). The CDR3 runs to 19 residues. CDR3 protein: CASSLVQGVFPLAKNIQYF.

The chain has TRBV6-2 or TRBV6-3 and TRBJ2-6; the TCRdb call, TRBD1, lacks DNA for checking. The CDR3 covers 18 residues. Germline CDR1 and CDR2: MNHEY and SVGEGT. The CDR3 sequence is CASSYHRTGRPGANVLTF.

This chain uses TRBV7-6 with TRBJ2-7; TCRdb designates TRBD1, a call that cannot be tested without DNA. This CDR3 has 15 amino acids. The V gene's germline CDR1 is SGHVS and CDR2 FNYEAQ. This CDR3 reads CASSLRTGLQYEQYF.

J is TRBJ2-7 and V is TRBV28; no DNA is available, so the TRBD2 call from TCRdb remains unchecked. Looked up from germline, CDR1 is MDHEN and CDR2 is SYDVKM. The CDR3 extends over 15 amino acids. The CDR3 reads CASQRGGFGSSEQYF.

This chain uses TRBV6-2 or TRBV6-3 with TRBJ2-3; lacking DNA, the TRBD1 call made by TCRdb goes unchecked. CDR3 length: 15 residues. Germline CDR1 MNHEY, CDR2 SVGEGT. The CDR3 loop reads CASSEGTGGEDTQYF.

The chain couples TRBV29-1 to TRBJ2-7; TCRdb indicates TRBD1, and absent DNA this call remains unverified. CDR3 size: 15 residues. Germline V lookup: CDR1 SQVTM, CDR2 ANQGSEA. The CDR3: CSVEVTRTGGYEQYF.

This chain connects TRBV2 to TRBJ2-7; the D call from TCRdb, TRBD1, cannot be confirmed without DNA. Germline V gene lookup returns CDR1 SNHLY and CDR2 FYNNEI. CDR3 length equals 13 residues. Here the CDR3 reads CASSERDSYEQYF. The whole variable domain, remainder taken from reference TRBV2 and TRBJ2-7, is EPEVTQTPSHQVTQMGQEVILRCVPISNHLYFYWYRQILGQKVEFLVSFYNNEISEKSEIFDDQFSVERPDGSNFTLKIRSTKLEDSAMYFCASSERDSYEQYFGPGTRLTVT.

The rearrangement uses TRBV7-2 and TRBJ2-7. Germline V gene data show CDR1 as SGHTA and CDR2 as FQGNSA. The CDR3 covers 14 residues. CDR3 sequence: CASSLAGETYGQYF.

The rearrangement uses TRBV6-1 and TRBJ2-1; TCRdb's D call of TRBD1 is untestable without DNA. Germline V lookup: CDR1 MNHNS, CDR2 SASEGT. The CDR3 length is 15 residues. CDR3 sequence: CASMIEDRGGNEQFF.